This TCR beta chain was found in a study of blood T cell repertoires in COVID-19 (dated by TCRdb to 2018 to 2020). Regarding the study in general: Samples covering the acute and convalescent phases of COVID-19 were provided by collaborators in the United States, Italy and Spain. The prospective study material was composed of cDNA or gDNA derived from T cells, B-cell-depleted T cells, or PBMCs. Deeply sampled blood TCRbeta repertoires from subjects exposed to, actively infected with, or recovered from COVID-19 were included in the dataset. The repertoires were released in a freely available public database intended as a resource for research on the immune response to SARS-CoV-2. Samples were obtained from the ongoing ImmuneRACE study (first 160 participants) and from some 1,200 subjects provided by 6 global collaborators. Nearly every sample came with metadata listing a de-identified subject ID, COVID-19 status, age in years and sex. Where available, HLA class I and class II types were taken from metadata supplied by the sample provider and were not determined by assay-based typing.

The CDR3 spans 16 residues, from the cysteine through the phenylalanine. Of the read, only the CDR3 DNA is kept; its 48 bases are in frame from base 1. V is clipped by 3 bases and J by 2 bases, and the sequence between their germline boundaries is 17 bases long. CDR1 and CDR2 were assigned from the germline V gene (reference sequence) as SGHNT and YYREEE. With respect to this clone: No cognate antigen has been identified for it. Base qualities are not at hand, and no much larger clone is one base apart.

Each collaborating institution followed its own protocols to collect whole blood in K2EDTA tubes. For TCRbeta analysis, collaborators shipped samples as frozen whole blood, isolated PBMCs, or DNA extracted from either of those sample types. TCRbeta CDR3 regions were amplified from genomic DNA by means of the immunoSEQ Assay, a bias-controlled multiplex PCR. In the original analysis: Nucleated cell counts per sample were estimated from amplification of reference gene primers within the assay. To quantify the absolute abundance of each unique TCRbeta CDR3 rearrangement, sequence reads were collapsed and filtered. For each sample, productive Simpson clonality was calculated as the square root of Simpson's diversity index over productive rearrangements. Imported from immuneACCESS, the table was reduced by TCRdb to in-frame sequences with V and J called. These copies leave out some clones; in studies compared against another copy, an unresolved V gene accounts for under half, and the cause of the remainder is not known. Clone size and V and J calls were adopted from that table, with D and trimming inferred from the DNA. Here the sample has 30,000 or so clones; less than 95% occur a single time. Approximately 1% of the sample rests with the top ten.

Study-wide findings and limitations: How much clinical and demographic metadata was included differed by source and by participant, and the metadata was provided uncurated.

Sequences were obtained from peripheral blood. In this chain, TRBV5-4 is recombined with TRBJ2-5, with a weak D call of TRBD2 (6 bases match). The clonotype originates from a man aged 65 to 79 with active or convalescent COVID-19. The DNA sequence is as follows: TGTGCCAGCAGCTATGCCTCTGGAGGGGCACAAGAGACCCAGTACTTC. Its protein is CASSYASGGAQETQYF.